This T cell receptor (beta chain) was recorded in a study of monozygotic twins with cystic fibrosis. The CDR3 loop spans 15 amino acids. The germline CDR1 and CDR2 sequences are SGHAT and FQNNGV. Germline trimming cut 5 bases from V and 9 bases from J; bases unmatched to any gene: 12. The protocol was immunoSEQ multiplex PCR, while the TCRdb copy is restricted to in-frame clones and leaves out a portion. The data hold about 22,000 clones, with just under 90% observed a single time. The specimen was blood. V is TRBV11-2 and J is TRBJ2-1; 8 nucleotides align to TRBD2. The receptor was isolated from a woman aged 30 to 39 with cystic fibrosis. The CDR3 sequence: CASSTSGVRGGEQFF. DNA of the CDR3: TGTGCCAGCAGCACTAGCGGCGTACGGGGGGGTGAGCAGTTCTTC.